The source of this TCR beta chain is a study of somatic mutations in cytotoxic T cells in rheumatoid arthritis. In the study overall: Certain V beta antibody-stained T-cell populations, V beta1+ cells sequenced for TCRB among them, were flow-sorted to nearly 100% purity. General observations from the study: Clonality measured in CD8+ T cells did not differ significantly between rheumatoid arthritis patients and age-matched healthy controls.

With respect to this clone: Its antigen is still unknown.

Separation of CD4+ and CD8+ cells was performed by positive magnetic bead selection, and purity was verified by flow cytometry. Authors' analysis steps: Some patient CD8+ clones were larger than 1%, and these rarely matched published virus-specific TCRB sequences. TCRdb's copy holds only in-frame clones and misses some; the assay was immunoSEQ multiplex PCR. That table is the source of V, J and clone size, and D and trimming were worked out from the DNA. The data contain 15,000 to 20,000 clones, approximately 82% of them singletons. The sample consisted of CD8+ T cells sorted from blood. The sequence derives from a woman aged 45-65 years with rheumatoid arthritis.

This CDR3 is CAISYRDSAYNEQFF. The CDR3, as DNA: TGTGCCATCAGCTACCGGGACTCAGCCTACAATGAGCAGTTCTTC. This chain uses TRBV10-3 with TRBJ2-1; TRBD2 might be the D (6 bases). There are 15 residues in the CDR3. V was shortened by 6 bases and J by 2 bases, with 14 bases between the two germline ends. CDR1 ENHRY and CDR2 SYGVKD come from the germline V gene.